This TCR beta chain was captured by sequencing in a study of graft-versus-host responses after intestinal transplantation. Study-level background: In this cohort, recipients had multivisceral, liver-intestinal, or isolated intestinal transplants.

The study's findings and limits: There was an association between peak levels of circulating GvH clones and early post-transplant HvG declines.

Trimming pared 1 base from V and 3 bases from J, leaving 8 bases between. CDR3 length: 14 residues. Looked up from germline, CDR1 is LGHNA and CDR2 is YNFKEQ. For this clone: Its cognate antigen is unknown.

This table comes from immunoSEQ multiplex PCR, and its TCRdb copy is limited to in-frame clones, with some not included. Here the sample spans approximately 92,000 clones, just over 90% being singletons. The rearrangement joins TRBV4-2 to TRBJ2-3; D is uncertain. The sequencing here drew on unstimulated CD8+ T cells sorted from spleen or lymph node cells, taken before intestinal transplant. The clonotype comes from a human donor who received an intestinal transplant. The CDR3 coding sequence is TGTGCCAGCAGCCAAGTTACAGCAACAGATACGCAGTATTTT. Its protein product is CASSQVTATDTQYF.